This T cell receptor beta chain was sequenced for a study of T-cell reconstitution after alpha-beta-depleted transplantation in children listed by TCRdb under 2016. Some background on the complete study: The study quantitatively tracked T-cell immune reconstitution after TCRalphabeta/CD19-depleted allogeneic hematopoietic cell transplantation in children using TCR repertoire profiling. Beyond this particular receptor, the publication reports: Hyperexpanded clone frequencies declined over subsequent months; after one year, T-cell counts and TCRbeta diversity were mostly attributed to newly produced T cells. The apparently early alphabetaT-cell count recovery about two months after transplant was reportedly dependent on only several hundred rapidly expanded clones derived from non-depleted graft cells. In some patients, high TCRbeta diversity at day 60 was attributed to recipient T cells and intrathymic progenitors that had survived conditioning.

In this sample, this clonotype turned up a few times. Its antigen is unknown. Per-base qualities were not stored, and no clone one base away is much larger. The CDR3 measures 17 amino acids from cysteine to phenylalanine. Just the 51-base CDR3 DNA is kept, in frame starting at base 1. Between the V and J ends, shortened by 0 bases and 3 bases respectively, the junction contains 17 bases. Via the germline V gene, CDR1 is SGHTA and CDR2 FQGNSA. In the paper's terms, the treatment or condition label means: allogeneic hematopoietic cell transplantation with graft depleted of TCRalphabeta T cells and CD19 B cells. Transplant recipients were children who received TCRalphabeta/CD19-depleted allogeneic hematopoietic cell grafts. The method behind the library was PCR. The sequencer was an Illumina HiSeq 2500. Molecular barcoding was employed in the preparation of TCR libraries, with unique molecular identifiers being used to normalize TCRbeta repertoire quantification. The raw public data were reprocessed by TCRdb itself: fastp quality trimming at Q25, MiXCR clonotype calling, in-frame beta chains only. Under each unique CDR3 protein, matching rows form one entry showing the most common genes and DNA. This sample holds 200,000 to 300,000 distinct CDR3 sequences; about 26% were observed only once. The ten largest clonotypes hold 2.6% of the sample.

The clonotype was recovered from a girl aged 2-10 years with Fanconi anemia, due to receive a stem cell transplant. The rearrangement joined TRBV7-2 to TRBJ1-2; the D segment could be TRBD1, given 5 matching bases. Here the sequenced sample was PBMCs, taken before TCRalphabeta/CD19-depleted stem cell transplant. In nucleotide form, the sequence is TGTGCCAGCAGCTTAGCTCCGGGACCCCCCTGGGACTATGGCTACACCTTC. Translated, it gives CASSLAPGPPWDYGYTF.